This T cell receptor beta chain was found in a study of beta chain features in type 1 diabetes. Study context: Over all samples combined, more than 90,000,000 sorted cells were examined. Findings of the study overall: Type 1 diabetes patients showed a moderate but significant shortening of TCRB CDR3s in all four CD4+ subsets. Still unanswered here is whether HLA type influences TCRB rearrangement.

CDR3 length: 12 amino acids. The V end lost 2 bases, the J end lost 1 base, and 2 bases lay between the germline ends. The germline CDR1 and CDR2 sequences are SGHDN and FVKESK. This clone has a handful of counts. Its antigen is unknown. Investigators reverse transcribed all isolated RNA, so they sequenced expressed TCRB transcripts. Profiled with immunoSEQ multiplex PCR; TCRdb holds only in-frame clones, not every one. The sample lists approximately 250,000 clones, approximately 16% seen once, with 0.085% in the top ten. The chain is built from TRBV14 and TRBJ2-5; unclear D gene. The sample consisted of naive CD4+ T cells from blood. This TCR was recovered from a man aged 25 to 45 with type 1 diabetes. CDR3 sequence (DNA): TGTGCCAGCAGCCAAACCCAAGAGACCCAGTACTTC. As protein: CASSQTQETQYF.